This note documents a single TCR beta chain sequence. What it binds is unknown. This specimen belongs to a study of PD-1 blockade in mismatch repair-deficient tumors. In the study overall: Patients had approximately 11 mismatch repair-deficient cancer types and were previously treated and progressing. Study-wide results and limits: Rapid post-treatment expansion, then contraction, generally preceding radiologic response, marked tumor-resident clones.

Only in-frame clones appear in the TCRdb table, and some are missing; sequencing was by immunoSEQ multiplex PCR. Of roughly 80,000 clones in the sample, about 85% were seen once. The V and J ends lost 5 bases and 2 bases, in that order; junction bases with no gene match: 20. Germline CDR1 and CDR2: LNHDA and SQIVND (reference sequence). CDR3 length: 19 residues. This sequence was found in an adult with mismatch repair-deficient cancer. Material: peripheral blood, obtained 12 weeks after starting pembrolizumab. The V and J genes are TRBV19 and TRBJ2-7; the match to TRBD2 covers 8 bases. CDR3 bases: TGTGCCAGTAGTGGAGTCCCCGGGGGTAGCGGGAAAAGTCCCTACGAGCAGTACTTC. Amino acids: CASSGVPGGSGKSPYEQYF.